Presented here are 2 T cell receptor beta chains from one specimen sequenced in a study of CD8 T cells in ankylosing spondylitis. One entry per CDR3 protein results from TCRdb running MiXCR on the 5' RACE reads. The repertoire has about 140,000 distinct CDR3 sequences, around a third of them found once; the top ten carry about 6.3%. The sample comprised synovial fluid, either unsorted or a sorted T cell fraction (not recorded which). These receptors all stem from a male donor with ankylosing spondylitis.

This sequence joins TRBV12-3 or TRBV12-4 and TRBJ2-7; 11 bases are a match to TRBD2. The CDR3 loop spans 14 amino acids. V was pared by 3 bases and J by 6 bases, with 4 bases of the junction left unmatched. In nucleotides, the CDR3 is TGTGCCAGCAGTTTTAGCGGGAGGGCCACCGAGCAGTACTTC. This sequence encodes CASSFSGRATEQYF.

This clonotype has a handful of counts. The CDR3 DNA is TGCAGTGCTAGAGGGACGGGACAGGATCGTTCACCCCTCCACTTT. It is translated as CSARGTGQDRSPLHF. The chain couples TRBV20-1 to TRBJ1-6; 8 positions agree with TRBD1. The V gene end was trimmed by 1 base and the J gene end by 9 bases; junction bases not matched to a gene: 8. Germline V CDR1 and CDR2: DFQATT, SNEGSKA (reference sequence). This CDR3 has 15 residues.